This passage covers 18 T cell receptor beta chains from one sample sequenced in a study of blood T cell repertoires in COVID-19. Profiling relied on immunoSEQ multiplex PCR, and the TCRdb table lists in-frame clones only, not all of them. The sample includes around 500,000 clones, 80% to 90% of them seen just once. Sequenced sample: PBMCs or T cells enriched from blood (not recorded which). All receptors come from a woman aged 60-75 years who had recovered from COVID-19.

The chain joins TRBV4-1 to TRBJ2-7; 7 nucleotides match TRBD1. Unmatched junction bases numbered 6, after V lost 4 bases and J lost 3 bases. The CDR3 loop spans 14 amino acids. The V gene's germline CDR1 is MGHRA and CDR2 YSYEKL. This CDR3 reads CASSPGTELYEQYF. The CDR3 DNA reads TGCGCCAGCAGCCCCGGGACAGAACTCTACGAGCAGTACTTC.

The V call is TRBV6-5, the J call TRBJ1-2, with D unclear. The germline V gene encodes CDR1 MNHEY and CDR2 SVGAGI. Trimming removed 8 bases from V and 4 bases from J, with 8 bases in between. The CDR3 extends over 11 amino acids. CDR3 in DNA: TGTGCCAGCCGACATCTCTATGGCTACACCTTC. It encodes CASRHLYGYTF.

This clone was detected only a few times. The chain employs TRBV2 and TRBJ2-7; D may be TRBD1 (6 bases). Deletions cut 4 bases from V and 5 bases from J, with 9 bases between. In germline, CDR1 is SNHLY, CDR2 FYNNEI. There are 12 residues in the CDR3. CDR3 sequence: CASSVQGNEQYV. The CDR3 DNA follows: TGTGCCAGCAGTGTACAGGGTAACGAGCAGTACGTC.

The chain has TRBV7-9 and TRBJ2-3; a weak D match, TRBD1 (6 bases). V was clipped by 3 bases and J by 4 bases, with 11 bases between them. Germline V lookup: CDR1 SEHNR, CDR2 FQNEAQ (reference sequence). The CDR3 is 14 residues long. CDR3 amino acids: CASSFIQGADTQYF. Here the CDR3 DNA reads TGTGCCAGCAGCTTTATACAGGGTGCAGATACGCAGTATTTT.

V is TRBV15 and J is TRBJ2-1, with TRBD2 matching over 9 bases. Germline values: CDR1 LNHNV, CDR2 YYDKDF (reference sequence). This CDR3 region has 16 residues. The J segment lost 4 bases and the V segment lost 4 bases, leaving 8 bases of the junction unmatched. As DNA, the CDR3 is TGTGCCACCAGCACCCTAGCGGGGCCGTCATACAATGAGCAGTTCTTC. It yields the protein CATSTLAGPSYNEQFF.

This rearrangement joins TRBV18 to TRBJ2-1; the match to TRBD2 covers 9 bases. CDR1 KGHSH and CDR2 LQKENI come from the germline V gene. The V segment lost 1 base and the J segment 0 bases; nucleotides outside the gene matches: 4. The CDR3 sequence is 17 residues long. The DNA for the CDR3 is TGTGCCAGCTCACCACTGGTACTAGCGGGCTCCTACAATGAGCAGTTCTTC. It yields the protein CASSPLVLAGSYNEQFF.

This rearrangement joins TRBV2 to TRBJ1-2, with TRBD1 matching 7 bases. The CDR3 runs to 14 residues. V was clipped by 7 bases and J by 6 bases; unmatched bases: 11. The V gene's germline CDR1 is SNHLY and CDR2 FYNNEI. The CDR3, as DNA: TGTGCCAGCACAAGCTTTGACAGGGTAAATGGCTACACCTTC. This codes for CASTSFDRVNGYTF. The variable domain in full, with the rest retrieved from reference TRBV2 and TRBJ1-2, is EPEVTQTPSHQVTQMGQEVILRCVPISNHLYFYWYRQILGQKVEFLVSFYNNEISEKSEIFDDQFSVERPDGSNFTLKIRSTKLEDSAMYFCASTSFDRVNGYTFGSGTRLTVV.

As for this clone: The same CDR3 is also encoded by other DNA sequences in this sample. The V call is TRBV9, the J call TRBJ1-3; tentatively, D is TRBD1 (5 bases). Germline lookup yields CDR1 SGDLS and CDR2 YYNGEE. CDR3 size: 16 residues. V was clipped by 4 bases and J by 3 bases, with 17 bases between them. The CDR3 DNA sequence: TGTGCCAGCAGCCCCCGGGGGGGAACAAGTGGAAACACCATATATTTT. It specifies CASSPRGGTSGNTIYF.

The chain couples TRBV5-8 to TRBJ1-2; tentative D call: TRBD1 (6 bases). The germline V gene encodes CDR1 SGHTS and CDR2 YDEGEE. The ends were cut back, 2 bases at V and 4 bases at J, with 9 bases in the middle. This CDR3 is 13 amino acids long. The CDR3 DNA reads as TGTGCCAGCAGCTTTGGACAGTCCTATGGCTACACCTTC. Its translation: CASSFGQSYGYTF.

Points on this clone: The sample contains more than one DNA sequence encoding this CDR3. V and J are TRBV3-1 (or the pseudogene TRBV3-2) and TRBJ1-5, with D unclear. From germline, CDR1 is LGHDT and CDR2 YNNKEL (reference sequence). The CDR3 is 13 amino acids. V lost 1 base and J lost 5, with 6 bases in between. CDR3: CASSQGRDQPQHF. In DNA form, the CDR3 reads TGTGCCAGCAGCCAAGGGAGGGATCAGCCCCAGCATTTT.

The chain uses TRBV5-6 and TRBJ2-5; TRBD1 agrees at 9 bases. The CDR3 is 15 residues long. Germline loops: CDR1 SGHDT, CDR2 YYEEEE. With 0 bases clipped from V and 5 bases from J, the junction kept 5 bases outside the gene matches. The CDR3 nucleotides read TGTGCCAGCAGCTTGGACAGGGGGCTTGGGGAGACCCAGTACTTC. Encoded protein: CASSLDRGLGETQYF.

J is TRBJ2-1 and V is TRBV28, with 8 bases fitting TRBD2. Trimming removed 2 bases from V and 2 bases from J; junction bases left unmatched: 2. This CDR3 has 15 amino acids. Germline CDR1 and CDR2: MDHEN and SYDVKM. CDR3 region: CASSLAGGTYNEQFF. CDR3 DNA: TGTGCCAGCAGTTTAGCGGGGGGTACCTACAATGAGCAGTTCTTC.

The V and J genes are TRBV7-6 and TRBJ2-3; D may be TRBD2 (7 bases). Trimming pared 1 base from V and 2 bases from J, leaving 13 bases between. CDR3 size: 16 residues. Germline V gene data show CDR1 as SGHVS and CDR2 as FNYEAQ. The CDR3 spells CASSLGVGGATDTQYF. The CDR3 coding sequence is TGTGCCAGCAGCTTAGGGGTGGGGGGGGCCACAGATACGCAGTATTTT.

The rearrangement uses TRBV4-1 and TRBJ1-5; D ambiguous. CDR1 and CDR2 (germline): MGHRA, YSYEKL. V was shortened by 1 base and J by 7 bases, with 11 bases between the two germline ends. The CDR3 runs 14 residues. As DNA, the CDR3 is TGCGCCAGCAGCCAAGGGAGGACTGGGCAGCCCCAGCATTTT. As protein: CASSQGRTGQPQHF.

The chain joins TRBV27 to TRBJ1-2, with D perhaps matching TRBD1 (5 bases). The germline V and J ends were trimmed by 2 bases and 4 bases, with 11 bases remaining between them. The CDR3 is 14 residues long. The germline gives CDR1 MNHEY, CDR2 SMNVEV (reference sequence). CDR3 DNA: TGTGCCAGCAGTTTAGTCGCGGGGCCCTATGGCTACACCTTC. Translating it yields CASSLVAGPYGYTF.

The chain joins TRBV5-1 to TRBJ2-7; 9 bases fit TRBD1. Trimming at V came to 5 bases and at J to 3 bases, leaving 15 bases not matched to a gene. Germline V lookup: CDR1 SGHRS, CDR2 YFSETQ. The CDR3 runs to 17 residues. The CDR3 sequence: CASRPLPPGTGIYEQYF. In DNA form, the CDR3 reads TGCGCCAGCAGACCACTACCTCCCGGGACAGGGATCTACGAGCAGTACTTC.

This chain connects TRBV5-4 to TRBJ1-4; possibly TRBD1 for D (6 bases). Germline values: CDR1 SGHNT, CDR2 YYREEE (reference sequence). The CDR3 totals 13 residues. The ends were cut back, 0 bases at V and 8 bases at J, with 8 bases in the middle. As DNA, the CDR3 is TGTGCCAGCAGCTTGGACGGACAGGAAAAACTGTTTTTT. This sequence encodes CASSLDGQEKLFF.

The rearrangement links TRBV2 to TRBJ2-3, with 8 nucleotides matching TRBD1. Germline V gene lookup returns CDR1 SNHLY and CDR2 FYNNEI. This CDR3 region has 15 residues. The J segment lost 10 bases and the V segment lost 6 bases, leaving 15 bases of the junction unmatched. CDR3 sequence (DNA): TGTGCCAGCAGCCCCCCGGGAACTTGGGGACAGGCGCAGTATTTT. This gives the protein CASSPPGTWGQAQYF.